Listed below are T cell receptor beta chains from one sample, sequenced in a study of patients and donors after allogeneic stem cell transplantation. TCRdb recomputed calls from the RT-PCR reads with MiXCR, one row per CDR3 protein. The sample contains 920,000 or so distinct CDR3 sequences, 18% of which appear only once. Specimen: blood, either unsorted or a sorted T cell fraction (not recorded which). The origin of the receptors is a human donor who was either an allogeneic HSCT recipient or a stem cell or donor lymphocyte infusion donor (not recorded which). It is not recorded whose cells these are; they may come from a transplant donor. CDR3s include the opening cysteine and the closing phenylalanine or tryptophan. D genes are given only for firm matches. The size field is filled for only some rows; it gives once, few, many or a size class.

j_call	clone_size	d_call	v_call	cdr3_aa	cdr3_nt
TRBJ2-5	NA	TRBD2	TRBV12-3/TRBV12-4	CASSPGGGGRRETQYF	TGTGCCAGCAGTCCCGGGGGGGGGGGCCGGAGGGAGACCCAGTACTTC
TRBJ1-6	NA	NA	TRBV7-9	CASSGNSYNSPLHF	TGTGCCAGCAGCGGCAACTCCTATAATTCACCCCTCCACTTT
TRBJ1-2	NA	TRBD1	TRBV5-1	CASSFGQGGNHGYTF	TGCGCCAGCAGCTTCGGACAGGGCGGAAACCATGGCTACACCTTC
TRBJ2-3	NA	TRBD1	TRBV7-9	CASSWGTVQFTDTQYF	TGTGCCAGCAGCTGGGGGACAGTACAGTTCACAGATACGCAGTATTTT
TRBJ2-1	NA	TRBD2	TRBV20-1	CSAPSFTSGASYNEQFF	TGCAGTGCGCCCTCCTTTACTAGCGGGGCCTCCTACAATGAGCAGTTCTTC
TRBJ2-7	many	TRBD2	TRBV4-1	CASKPSGGSYEQYF	TGCGCCAGCAAGCCTAGCGGGGGTTCCTACGAGCAGTACTTC
TRBJ1-5	NA	TRBD1	TRBV12-5	CASGLVPGQVVSNQPQHF	TGTGCTAGTGGTTTGGTACCCGGACAGGTTGTGAGCAATCAGCCCCAGCATTTT
TRBJ2-5	few	TRBD1	TRBV5-1	CASSLAWRQGEETQYF	TGCGCCAGCAGCTTGGCCTGGAGACAGGGAGAAGAGACCCAGTACTTC
TRBJ2-4	NA	TRBD1	TRBV10-3	CAISGDRAAIQYF	TGTGCCATCAGTGGGGACAGGGCAGCCATTCAGTACTTC
TRBJ2-7	few	NA	TRBV6-2/TRBV6-3	CASRRPPGHKSSYEQYF	TGTGCCAGCAGGAGACCCCCGGGACATAAGAGCTCCTACGAGCAGTACTTC
TRBJ2-2	few	NA	TRBV2	CASSGRTVTGELFF	TGTGCCAGCAGTGGACGGACAGTCACCGGGGAGCTGTTTTTT
TRBJ2-5	few	TRBD2	TRBV4-3	CASSQASGGSQETQYF	TGCGCCAGCAGCCAGGCTAGCGGGGGGAGCCAAGAGACCCAGTACTTC
TRBJ1-3	few	NA	TRBV12-3/TRBV12-4	CASTPSGTTGRNTIYF	TGTGCCAGCACCCCTTCCGGGACCACGGGACGTAACACCATATATTTT
TRBJ2-1	few	TRBD2	TRBV9	CASSVAGGRNEQFF	TGTGCCAGCAGCGTAGCGGGAGGGCGCAATGAGCAGTTCTTC